This is a list of T cell receptor beta chains from one sample in a study of T cell repertoires in cytomegalovirus infection. TCRdb redid the calling of the reads with MiXCR, one entry per CDR3 protein. The profile covers approximately 120,000 distinct CDR3 sequences, with 29% appearing a single time and 80% to 85% taken by the ten largest. Their target antigens are unknown. The input for sequencing was CD8+ T cells from cultured PBMCs, taken from culture after CMV antigen stimulation. The receptors were gathered from a human donor in good health (CMV status not recorded). Some clones in this sample may be carry-over from other donors' samples. The CDR3 runs from the conserved cysteine through the conserved F or W. D genes are given only for firm matches.

J gene	D gene	V gene	CDR3 protein
TRBJ2-2	.	TRBV27	CASSPDERSGELFF
TRBJ1-4	.	TRBV4-1	CASGWSKEKLFF
TRBJ2-5	.	TRBV5-4	CASSLGLDQETQYF
TRBJ1-1	TRBD1	TRBV27	CASSWGQGNTEAFF
TRBJ2-7	.	TRBV11-2	CASSGWGNRGEQYF
TRBJ2-4	.	TRBV10-2	CASSESKGVHWDIQYF
TRBJ2-7	.	TRBV27	CASSSHPGDYEQYF
TRBJ1-4	.	TRBV4-2	CASSQVIGEKLFF
TRBJ2-3	.	TRBV12-3/TRBV12-4	CASSSGLFRDTQYF
TRBJ1-4	TRBD1	TRBV7-8	CASSRTGGWNEKLFF
TRBJ1-2	TRBD1	TRBV7-9	CASSSNDRGRDYGYTF
TRBJ1-1	.	TRBV12-3/TRBV12-4	CASSSVTLNTEAFF
TRBJ2-2	TRBD2	TRBV7-3	CASSLYTSGVHTGELFF
TRBJ1-1	TRBD1	TRBV7-2	CASSYPTGTGSAFF
TRBJ2-1	TRBD2	TRBV7-3	CASSSLASSYNEQFF
TRBJ2-5	.	TRBV5-1	CASSLESRSQETQYF
TRBJ2-5	.	TRBV7-9	CASSLVRTQETQYF
TRBJ2-7	.	TRBV10-3	CAISESPSYEQYF
TRBJ1-1	TRBD1	TRBV7-8	CASSSDRVDPNTEAFF
TRBJ1-4	.	TRBV7-2	CASSLVRGKLFF
TRBJ1-5	.	TRBV2	CASSEDGNGNQPQHF
TRBJ2-3	.	TRBV12-3/TRBV12-4	CASSWVNTGPDTQYF
TRBJ2-1	.	TRBV7-8	CASSTSYNEQFF
TRBJ2-1	TRBD2	TRBV5-6	CASSLPASGNNEQFF
TRBJ2-5	TRBD2	TRBV7-9	CASSTRGGPETQYF
TRBJ2-3	.	TRBV6-5	CTSGLTASTDTQYF
TRBJ1-2	TRBD1	TRBV5-5	CASSLDGQVNTNYGYTF
TRBJ1-4	TRBD1	TRBV7-6	CASSLEGRGREKLFF
TRBJ1-1	.	TRBV11-2	CASSSGTYTEAFF
TRBJ1-1	TRBD1	TRBV12-3/TRBV12-4	CASSSTGDPFFSEAFF
TRBJ2-1	TRBD2	TRBV27	CASSPFSGGAQDEQFF
TRBJ1-1	.	TRBV27	CASRTQTGNTEAFF
TRBJ2-7	TRBD1	TRBV12-3/TRBV12-4	CASSPPDRGPYEQYF
TRBJ1-1	TRBD1	TRBV29-1	CSVESGGTEAFF
TRBJ2-3	.	TRBV9	CASSVVSGSADTQYF
TRBJ1-4	.	TRBV19	CASSIDGYQEKLFF
TRBJ2-1	TRBD1	TRBV10-3	CAISEPGTGGSGNEQFF